Below, 29 T cell receptor beta chains from the same sample are listed, as sequenced in a study of early T cells in non-severe SARS-CoV-2 infection. TCRdb reprocessed the 5' RACE reads with MiXCR, giving one entry per CDR3 protein. This repertoire shows some 50,000 distinct CDR3 sequences, approximately 5.6% found once; its top ten account for 4.5% to 5.5%. Specimen: whole blood. The receptors come from an adult who was a healthcare worker with PCR-confirmed SARS-CoV-2 infection or an uninfected control (not recorded which).

This chain uses TRBV19 with TRBJ2-2, with D possibly called TRBD1 or TRBD2 (6 bases each). Trimming shortened V by 0 bases and J by 0 bases, and 11 bases separated the two germline ends. The CDR3 is 17 residues long. In germline, CDR1 is LNHDA, CDR2 SQIVND (reference sequence). The DNA for the CDR3 is TGTGCCAGTAGTATAGATAGGGGGGCGACGAACACCGGGGAGCTGTTTTTT. Translated: CASSIDRGATNTGELFF.

Only a few counts were recorded for this clonotype. The J gene is TRBJ2-7, the V gene TRBV5-6; the match to TRBD1 covers 8 bases. This CDR3 comprises 14 residues. Germline loops: CDR1 SGHDT, CDR2 YYEEEE. J lost 2 bases, V lost 4 bases, and 5 bases had no gene match. The CDR3 sequence: CASSHGTGAYEQYF. CDR3 DNA: TGTGCCAGCAGCCACGGGACAGGAGCCTACGAGCAGTACTTC. The entire variable domain, with the rest obtained from reference TRBV5-6 and TRBJ2-7, is as follows: DAGVTQSPTHLIKTRGQQVTLRCSPKSGHDTVSWYQQALGQGPQFIFQYYEEEERQRGNFPDRFSGHQFPNYSSELNVNALLLGDSALYLCASSHGTGAYEQYFGPGTRLTVT.

This clonotype occurred once. This may be a read error: a much more frequent sequence differs by one nucleotide. This CDR3 reads CTSSPITSGSYNEQFF. As DNA, the CDR3 is TGTACCAGCTCACCGATAACTAGCGGGAGCTACAATGAGCAGTTCTTC. The chain links TRBV18 to TRBJ2-1; TRBD2 agrees at 11 bases. The CDR3 covers 16 residues. Germline lookup yields CDR1 KGHSH and CDR2 LQKENI. Together with reference TRBV18 and TRBJ2-1, the CDR3 gives the full variable domain: NAGVMQNPRHLVRRRGQEARLRCSPMKGHSHVYWYRQLPEEGLKFMVYLQKENIIDESGMPKERFSAEFPKEGPSILRIQQVVRGDSAAYFCTSSPITSGSYNEQFFGPGTRLTVL.

This clonotype was counted many times. The V and J genes are TRBV14 and TRBJ2-7, with a weak D call TRBD2 (6 bases). The CDR3 loop spans 14 amino acids. Germline V gene data show CDR1 as SGHDN and CDR2 as FVKESK. V was clipped by 1 base and J by 5 bases, with 12 bases between them. The CDR3 DNA reads as TGTGCCAGCAGCCAAGTAGGGAGGAACAACGAGCAGTACTTC. It codes for CASSQVGRNNEQYF.

This clonotype was counted a few times. Without the conserved terminal phenylalanine or tryptophan, this CDR3 likely stems from a read error. The chain couples TRBV6-4 to TRBJ2-6; 10 bases match TRBD2. The CDR3 contains 18 residues. CDR1 is MRHNA and CDR2 is SNTAGT in the germline V gene. With 4 bases clipped from V and 0 bases from J, the junction kept 6 bases outside the gene matches. The CDR3 DNA is TGTGCCAGCAGTGGAACTTCTAGCGGGAGCTCTGGGGCCAACGTCCTGACTTTA. Its protein is CASSGTSSGSSGANVLTL.

This clonotype was detected ten times or more. This sequence joins TRBV29-1 and TRBJ2-1; D possibly corresponds to TRBD2 (5 bases). CDR3 length: 10 amino acids. Germline V CDR1 and CDR2: SQVTM, ANQGSEA. The ends were cut back, 4 bases at V and 7 bases at J, with 5 bases in the middle. The CDR3 reads CSVAGNEQFF. CDR3 sequence (DNA): TGCAGCGTTGCGGGGAATGAGCAGTTCTTC.

The genes are TRBV7-3 and TRBJ2-1; D is ambiguous. CDR3 size: 13 residues. V dropped 2 bases and J dropped 9 bases, with 11 bases sitting between them. Germline CDR1 SGHTA, CDR2 FQGTGA. In DNA, the CDR3 is TGTGCCAGCAGCTTATCGCCCTCGGGTGAGCAGTTCTTC. This sequence encodes CASSLSPSGEQFF.

This clonotype was found many times. The chain joins TRBV30 to TRBJ2-5; D not resolved. The CDR3 has 12 amino acids. Trimming removed 8 bases at V and 0 bases at J, with 10 bases between. Germline CDR1 GTSNPN, CDR2 SVGIG (reference sequence). CDR3 coding DNA: TGTGCCCTCACCACGTACCAAGAGACCCAGTACTTC. It encodes CALTTYQETQYF.

The V call is TRBV29-1, the J call TRBJ1-5; D possibly corresponds to TRBD1 (6 bases). Trimming removed 4 bases from V and 6 bases from J, with 13 bases in between. The germline CDR1 and CDR2 sequences are SQVTM and ANQGSEA. This CDR3 has 13 residues. CDR3 loop: CSVAAGVGQPQHF. CDR3 DNA sequence: TGCAGCGTTGCGGCAGGGGTCGGTCAGCCCCAGCATTTT.

The table lists this clonotype with many counts. This chain uses TRBV18 with TRBJ2-1; the match to TRBD1 covers 7 bases. The CDR3 runs to 13 residues. The ends lost 2 bases at V and 9 bases at J; junction bases unmatched: 4. CDR1 is KGHSH and CDR2 is LQKENI in the germline V gene. CDR3 in amino acids: CASSPGTAVEQFF. The CDR3, as DNA: TGTGCCAGCTCACCAGGGACAGCGGTTGAGCAGTTCTTC.

The chain couples TRBV7-6 to TRBJ2-1; 8 bases align to TRBD2. CDR3 length equals 17 residues. Trimming cost V 5 bases and J 4 bases; bases outside gene matches: 13. Germline V gene data show CDR1 as SGHVS and CDR2 as FNYEAQ. As DNA, the CDR3 is TGTGCCAGCAGCCCCCGTTATAGCGGGATGGGGTACAATGAGCAGTTCTTC. It is translated as CASSPRYSGMGYNEQFF.

This clonotype was counted many times. The chain is built from TRBV5-1 and TRBJ2-4; D possibly corresponds to TRBD1 (5 bases). V lost 0 bases and J lost 0, with 19 bases in between. Germline CDR1 reads SGHRS; CDR2 reads YFSETQ. There are 19 residues in the CDR3. The CDR3 region has the DNA TGCGCCAGCAGCTTGGTCATTGGGGTGGGGCTGCTAGCCAAAAACATTCAGTACTTC. Its protein is CASSLVIGVGLLAKNIQYF.

CDR3 sequence (DNA): TGTGCCAGCAGTCGCTCCCCGAACACCGGGGAGCTGTTTTTT. Translation gives CASSRSPNTGELFF. The chain joins TRBV14 to TRBJ2-2; D call uncertain. The V end was cut by 6 bases, the J end by 0 bases, with 8 bases between. The germline CDR1 and CDR2 sequences are SGHDN and FVKESK. The CDR3 sequence is 14 residues long.

In this sample, this clonotype turned up many times. The chain links TRBV7-2 to TRBJ2-7, with D possibly TRBD1 on 6 matching bases. Trimming left V 4 bases short and J 4 bases short, with 14 bases between. The V gene's germline CDR1 is SGHTA and CDR2 FQGNSA. The CDR3 sequence is 14 residues long. CDR3 loop: CASSSPWGQYEQYF. CDR3 bases: TGTGCCAGCAGCTCGCCGTGGGGGCAATACGAGCAGTACTTC.

The sample holds many counts of this clonotype. The rearrangement uses TRBV4-1 and TRBJ1-1, with D hard to call. The CDR3 runs 15 residues. The V gene lost 3 bases and the J gene lost 0 bases, with 11 bases spanning the gap. CDR1 MGHRA and CDR2 YSYEKL come from the germline V gene. The CDR3 region is CASSQREAMNTEAFF. CDR3 nucleotides: TGCGCCAGCAGCCAGCGAGAGGCTATGAACACTGAAGCTTTCTTT.

This clonotype has at least ten counts. V is TRBV30 and J is TRBJ1-6, with a possible D match to TRBD1 (5 bases). Germline lookup yields CDR1 GTSNPN and CDR2 SVGIG (reference sequence). This CDR3 is built from 15 residues. V was cut by 0 bases and J by 5 bases, with 11 bases left in between. The CDR3, as DNA: TGTGCCTGGAGTGTACCCGGGGGGAATAATTCACCCCTCCACTTT. It codes for CAWSVPGGNNSPLHF.

This clonotype was observed many times. The rearrangement uses TRBV20-1 and TRBJ2-1, with D perhaps TRBD1 or TRBD2 (5 bases each). Trimming stripped 6 bases from V and 8 bases from J, with 23 bases between. In germline, CDR1 is DFQATT, CDR2 SNEGSKA (reference sequence). This CDR3 contains 15 residues. CDR3 sequence reads: CSAASVVPRDDEQFF. For the CDR3, the DNA is TGCAGTGCGGCCAGTGTGGTACCCAGGGACGATGAGCAGTTCTTC.

This clonotype was counted at least ten times. The CDR3 protein is CSARDDTGQNEKLFF. CDR3 nucleotide sequence: TGCAGTGCTAGAGATGATACGGGGCAGAATGAAAAACTGTTTTTT. The genes are TRBV20-1 and TRBJ1-4; D is perhaps TRBD1 (5 bases). CDR1 and CDR2 (germline): DFQATT, SNEGSKA (reference sequence). This CDR3 comprises 15 residues. Between the trimmed V and J ends, which lost 0 bases and 5 bases, there was a span of 13 bases.

This clonotype was picked up many times. The chain employs TRBV6-2 or TRBV6-3 and TRBJ2-5; D ambiguous. The CDR3 is made up of 12 amino acids. CDR1 and CDR2 from the germline V gene are MNHEY and SVGEGT. Trimming shortened V by 5 bases and J by 5 bases, and 9 bases separated the two germline ends. CDR3 sequence reads: CASSPTDETQYF. The CDR3 coding sequence is TGTGCCAGCAGTCCTACTGACGAGACCCAGTACTTC.

This clonotype appeared many times. The chain has TRBV2 and TRBJ1-5; a weak D match, TRBD1 (6 bases). Germline CDR1 reads SNHLY; CDR2 reads FYNNEI. V was shortened by 8 bases and J by 3 bases, with 11 bases between the two germline ends. This CDR3 comprises 13 residues. The CDR3 region is CASADSLNQPQHF. As DNA, the CDR3 is TGTGCCAGCGCGGACAGTCTCAATCAGCCCCAGCATTTT.

This clonotype was found many times. The chain combines TRBV12-3 or TRBV12-4 with TRBJ2-7; maybe TRBD2 (6 bases). V was clipped by 6 bases and J by 3 bases, with 9 bases between them. This CDR3 has 12 residues. In DNA form, the CDR3 reads TGTGCCAGCAGACCGGGACTCTACGAGCAGTACTTC. Translating gives CASRPGLYEQYF.

This clonotype came up many times. The J gene is TRBJ2-7, the V gene TRBV18; 8 bases line up with TRBD2. From germline, CDR1 is KGHSH and CDR2 LQKENI. This CDR3 comprises 17 residues. Trimming cost V 4 bases and J 0 bases; bases outside gene matches: 11. CDR3: CASSLPLSGGGSYEQYF. The CDR3 DNA follows: TGTGCCAGCTCACTGCCCCTGTCGGGGGGGGGCTCCTACGAGCAGTACTTC. The whole variable domain, remainder taken from reference TRBV18 and TRBJ2-7, is NAGVMQNPRHLVRRRGQEARLRCSPMKGHSHVYWYRQLPEEGLKFMVYLQKENIIDESGMPKERFSAEFPKEGPSILRIQQVVRGDSAAYFCASSLPLSGGGSYEQYFGPGTRLTVT.

This clonotype was observed a few times. J is TRBJ2-3 and V is TRBV4-2; no firm D call. Germline CDR1 LGHNA, CDR2 YNFKEQ. Trimming left V 0 bases short and J 5 bases short, with 6 bases between. The CDR3 has 13 residues. The CDR3 reads CASSQDRQDTQYF. In DNA, the CDR3 is TGTGCCAGCAGCCAAGATAGACAAGATACGCAGTATTTT.

This clonotype came up a few times. The V and J genes are TRBV12-3 or TRBV12-4 and TRBJ2-5, with D unclear. The CDR3 runs to 12 residues. Trimming removed 6 bases from V and 10 bases from J, with 15 bases in between. CDR3 amino acids: CASRSGFRNQYF. The CDR3 DNA reads TGTGCCAGCAGGTCGGGTTTTAGGAACCAGTACTTC.

There are many counts of this clonotype. CDR3 sequence: CASQKEGSNQPQHF. In DNA form, the CDR3 reads TGTGCCAGCCAAAAGGAGGGGAGCAATCAGCCCCAGCATTTT. The chain couples TRBV2 to TRBJ1-5; D perhaps matches TRBD1 (5 bases). The germline V gene encodes CDR1 SNHLY and CDR2 FYNNEI. CDR3 length: 14 amino acids. Trimming cost V 8 bases and J 1 base, with 12 bases left between them.

This clonotype has ten or more counts. The chain employs TRBV6-6 and TRBJ2-1; the match to TRBD2 covers 9 bases. This CDR3 contains 13 residues. V lost 11 bases, J lost 7 bases, and 9 bases stayed unmatched. The germline V gene has CDR1 MNHNY and CDR2 SVGAGI (reference sequence). The CDR3 nucleotides read TGTGCCGCCCGTAGCGGGAGAGTTAATGAGCAGTTCTTC. Protein: CAARSGRVNEQFF.

The sample holds many counts of this clonotype. This chain connects TRBV6-6 to TRBJ2-4, with a possible D match to TRBD1 (5 bases). This CDR3 contains 11 residues. Germline V gene sequence: CDR1 MNHNY, CDR2 SVGAGI (reference sequence). Trimming stripped 5 bases from V and 10 bases from J, with 9 bases between. As DNA, the CDR3 is TGTGCCAGCAGTCCAGGACAAATTCAGTACTTC. It codes for CASSPGQIQYF.

This clonotype showed up many times. V is TRBV9 and J is TRBJ1-1; 7 nucleotides align to TRBD1. Germline CDR1 and CDR2: SGDLS and YYNGEE. With 0 bases clipped from V and 2 bases from J, the junction kept 1 base outside the gene matches. This CDR3 is built from 14 residues. The CDR3 sequence is CASSVGQGNTEAFF. The CDR3 region has the DNA TGTGCCAGCAGCGTAGGACAGGGAAACACTGAAGCTTTCTTT.

This clonotype was seen a handful of times. A junction boundary mismatches the germline segment, possibly from a read error. The chain has TRBV7-2 and TRBJ2-1, with TRBD2 matching 8 bases. The CDR3 has 14 amino acids. CDR1 and CDR2 from the germline V gene are SGHTA and FQGNSA. The CDR3 DNA sequence: TGTGCCAGCACCTTAGCGGGGTCCTACAATGAGCAGTTCTTC. Amino acid sequence: CASTLAGSYNEQFF.